These T cell receptor beta chains were read from a single sample in a study of T cells in Graves' hyperthyroidism and ophthalmopathy. TCRdb processed the multiplex PCR reads anew with MiXCR; each CDR3 protein has one entry. The repertoire holds approximately 590,000 distinct CDR3 sequences, about a sixth seen once, with under 8% in the top ten. Sequencing was carried out using blood. The source is a woman under 40 with Graves' hyperthyroidism. The CDR3 runs from the conserved cysteine through the conserved F or W. D genes are given only for firm matches. Clone size appears in some rows only: once, few, many, or a class for an expanded clone.

V	size	J	D	CDR3	DNA
TRBV7-2	few	TRBJ2-7	TRBD1	CASSTRSGGGEQYF	TGTGCCAGCAGTACCCGCTCAGGGGGCGGCGAGCAGTACTTC
TRBV4-3	few	TRBJ2-3	TRBD2	CASSQDPGGNTDTQYF	TGCGCCAGCAGCCAAGATCCGGGAGGGAACACAGATACGCAGTATTTT
TRBV30	few	TRBJ1-2	TRBD1	CAGTGTRGHYGYTF	TGTGCCGGGACAGGGACTAGGGGTCACTATGGCTACACCTTC
TRBV7-9	few	TRBJ1-1	-	CASSSMVLNTEAFF	TGTGCCAGCAGCTCAATGGTTCTGAACACTGAAGCTTTCTTT
TRBV12-3/TRBV12-4	many	TRBJ1-1	-	CASSFGIPSGGLPEAFF	TGTGCCAGCAGTTTTGGGATTCCCTCGGGGGGTTTACCTGAAGCTTTCTTT
TRBV5-5	few	TRBJ1-4	TRBD1	CASSLTRTGGAGKLFF	TGTGCCAGCAGCCTGACACGGACAGGGGGCGCCGGAAAACTGTTTTTT
TRBV15	-	TRBJ2-1	TRBD2	CATSRDPTGRGGEQFF	TGTGCCACCAGCAGAGATCCTACCGGGAGGGGCGGTGAGCAGTTCTTC
TRBV20-1	many	TRBJ1-1	-	CSARGPQGNTEAFF	TGCAGTGCTAGAGGACCGCAGGGGAACACTGAAGCTTTCTTT
TRBV27	-	TRBJ2-2	TRBD2	CASSLGLAFANTGELFF	TGTGCCAGCAGTTTAGGACTAGCGTTCGCGAACACCGGGGAGCTGTTTTTT
TRBV6-1	few	TRBJ1-5	-	CASRLDSYSNQPQHF	TGTGCCAGCAGGCTAGACAGTTATAGCAATCAGCCCCAGCATTTT